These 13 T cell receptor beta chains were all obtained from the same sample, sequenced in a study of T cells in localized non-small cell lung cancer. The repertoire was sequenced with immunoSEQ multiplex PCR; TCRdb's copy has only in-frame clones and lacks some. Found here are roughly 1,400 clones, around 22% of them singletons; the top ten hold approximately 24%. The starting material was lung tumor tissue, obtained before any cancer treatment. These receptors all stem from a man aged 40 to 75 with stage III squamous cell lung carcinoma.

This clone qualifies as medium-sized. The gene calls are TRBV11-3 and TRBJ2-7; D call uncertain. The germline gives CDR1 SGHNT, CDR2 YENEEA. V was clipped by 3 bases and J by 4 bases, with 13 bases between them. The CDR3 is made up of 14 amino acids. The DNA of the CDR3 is TGTGCCAGCAGCTTGTTTGACGGAGTATACGAGCAGTACTTC. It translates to CASSLFDGVYEQYF.

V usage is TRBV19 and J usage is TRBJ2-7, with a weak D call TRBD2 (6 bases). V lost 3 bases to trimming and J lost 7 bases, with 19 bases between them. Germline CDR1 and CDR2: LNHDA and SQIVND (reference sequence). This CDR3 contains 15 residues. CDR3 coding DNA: TGTGCCAGTAGTATGGTGGAGGGACTTCGTTGGGAGCAGTACTTC. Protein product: CASSMVEGLRWEQYF.

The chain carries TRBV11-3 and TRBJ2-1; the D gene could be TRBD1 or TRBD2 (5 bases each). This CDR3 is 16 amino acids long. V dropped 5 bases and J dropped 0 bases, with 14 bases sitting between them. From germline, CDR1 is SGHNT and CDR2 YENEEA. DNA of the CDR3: TGTGCCAGCAGCATGGGACCGCCGAGCTCCTACAATGAGCAGTTCTTC. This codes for CASSMGPPSSYNEQFF.

The chain's CDR3 is CASTLTERQPQHF. CDR3 DNA: TGTGCCAGTACCCTGACCGAACGTCAGCCCCAGCATTTT. This chain joins TRBV19 and TRBJ1-5, with D hard to call. Germline loops: CDR1 LNHDA, CDR2 SQIVND (reference sequence). This CDR3 is built from 13 residues. Trimming shortened V by 7 bases and J by 6 bases, and 13 bases separated the two germline ends.

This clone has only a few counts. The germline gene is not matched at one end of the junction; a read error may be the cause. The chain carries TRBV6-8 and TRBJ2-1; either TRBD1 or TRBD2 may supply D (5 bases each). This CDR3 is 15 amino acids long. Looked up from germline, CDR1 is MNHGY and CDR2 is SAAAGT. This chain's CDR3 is CASSDSRGHRDEQFF. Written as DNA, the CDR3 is TGTGCCAGCAGTGACTCTCGGGGCCACCGGGATGAGCAGTTCTTC.

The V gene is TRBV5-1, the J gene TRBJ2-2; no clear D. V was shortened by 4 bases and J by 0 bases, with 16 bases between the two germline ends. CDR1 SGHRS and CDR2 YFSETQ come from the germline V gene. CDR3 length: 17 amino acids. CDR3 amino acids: CASSPLLGRANTGELFF. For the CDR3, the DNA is TGCGCCAGCAGCCCCCTTCTTGGTCGGGCGAACACCGGGGAGCTGTTTTTT.

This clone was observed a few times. The CDR3 coding sequence is TGTGCCAGCAGTGAAAGGCCGGGACTTAATCAGCCCCAGCATTTT. This encodes CASSERPGLNQPQHF. This chain joins TRBV2 and TRBJ1-5; tentatively, D is TRBD1 (5 bases). V shed 2 bases and J shed 4 bases, with 12 bases lying between them. CDR3 length equals 15 residues. In germline, CDR1 is SNHLY, CDR2 FYNNEI.

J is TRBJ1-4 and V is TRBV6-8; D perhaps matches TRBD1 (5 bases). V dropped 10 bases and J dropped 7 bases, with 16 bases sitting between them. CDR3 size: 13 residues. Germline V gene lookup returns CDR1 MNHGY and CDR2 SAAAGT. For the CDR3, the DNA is TGTGCCATCGCAGACGGAAGGGGTGAAAAACTGTTTTTT. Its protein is CAIADGRGEKLFF.

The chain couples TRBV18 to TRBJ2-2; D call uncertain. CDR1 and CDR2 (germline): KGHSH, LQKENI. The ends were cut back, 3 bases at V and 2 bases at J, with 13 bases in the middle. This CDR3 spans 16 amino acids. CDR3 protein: CASSPWGTSNTGELFF. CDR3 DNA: TGTGCCAGCTCACCGTGGGGAACTTCAAACACCGGGGAGCTGTTTTTT.

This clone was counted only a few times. The CDR3 loop is CASSQAQNNYGYTF. The CDR3 DNA is TGTGCCAGCAGCCAAGCACAGAACAACTATGGCTACACCTTC. The chain has TRBV11-3 and TRBJ1-2, with D uncertain. The V end was cut by 5 bases, the J end by 2 bases, with 12 bases between. The CDR3 totals 14 residues. Germline V gene data show CDR1 as SGHNT and CDR2 as YENEEA.

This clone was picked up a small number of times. CDR3 residues: CASSHTKRGYTF. The CDR3 DNA reads TGCGCCAGCAGCCATACAAAGCGAGGCTACACCTTC. The chain carries TRBV4-1 and TRBJ1-2; D is unresolved. V was pared by 3 bases and J by 8 bases, with 10 bases between. The CDR3 has 12 residues. In germline, CDR1 is MGHRA, CDR2 YSYEKL.

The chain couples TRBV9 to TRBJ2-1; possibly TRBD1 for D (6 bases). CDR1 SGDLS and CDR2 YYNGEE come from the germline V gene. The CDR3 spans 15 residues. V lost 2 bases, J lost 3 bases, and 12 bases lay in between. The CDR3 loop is CASSVEIGGYNEQFF. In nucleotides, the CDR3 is TGTGCCAGCAGCGTGGAGATAGGGGGCTACAATGAGCAGTTCTTC. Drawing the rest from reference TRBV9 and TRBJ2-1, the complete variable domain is DSGVTQTPKHLITATGQRVTLRCSPRSGDLSVYWYQQSLDQGLQFLIQYYNGEERAKGNILERFSAQQFPDLHSELNLSSLELGDSALYFCASSVEIGGYNEQFFGPGTRLTVL.

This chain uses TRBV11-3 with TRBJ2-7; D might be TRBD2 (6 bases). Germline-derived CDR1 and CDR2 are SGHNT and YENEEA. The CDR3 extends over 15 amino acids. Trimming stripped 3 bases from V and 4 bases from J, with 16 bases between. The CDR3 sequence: CASSFGGDSFYEQYF. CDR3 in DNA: TGTGCCAGCAGCTTCGGGGGTGACAGCTTTTACGAGCAGTACTTC.